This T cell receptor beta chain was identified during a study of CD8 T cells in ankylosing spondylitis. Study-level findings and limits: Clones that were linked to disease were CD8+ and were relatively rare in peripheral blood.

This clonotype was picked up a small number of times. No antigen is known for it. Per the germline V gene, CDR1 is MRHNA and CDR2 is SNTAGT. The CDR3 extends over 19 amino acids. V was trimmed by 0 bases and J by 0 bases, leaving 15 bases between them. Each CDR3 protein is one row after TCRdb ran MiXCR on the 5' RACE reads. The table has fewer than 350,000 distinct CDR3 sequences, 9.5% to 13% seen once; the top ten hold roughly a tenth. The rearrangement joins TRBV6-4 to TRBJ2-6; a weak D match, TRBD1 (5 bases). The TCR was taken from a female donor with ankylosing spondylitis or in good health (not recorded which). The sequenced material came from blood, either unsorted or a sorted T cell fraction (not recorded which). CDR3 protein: CASSDSAGLPLSGANVLTF. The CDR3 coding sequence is TGTGCCAGCAGTGACTCGGCAGGGCTGCCTCTCTCTGGGGCCAACGTCCTGACTTTC.